This T cell receptor beta chain appears in the sequencing data of a study of a mutant IDH1 vaccine in newly diagnosed glioma. In the case of this clone: Its antigen is not known.

Libraries were prepared by immunoSEQ multiplex PCR; TCRdb keeps only in-frame clonotypes and omits some of them. The table shows roughly 50,000 clones, with 82% occurring only once. Time point: week 5, during vaccination. Each vaccine dose was 300 ug of mutant IDH1 20-mer peptide, with topical imiquimod. The V gene's germline CDR1 is MNHEY and CDR2 SVGAGI. The CDR3 is 13 residues long. V was clipped by 6 bases and J by 5 bases, with 14 bases between them. This chain links TRBV6-5 with TRBJ2-7; possible D gene TRBD1, 6 bases. Material: PBMCs, obtained from a glioma patient whose treatment included an IDH1 peptide vaccine. This TCR was recovered from a woman younger than 30 with glioma. Some clones in this sample may be carry-over from other donors' samples. The CDR3 loop is CASRLTGMNEQYF. CDR3 bases: TGTGCCAGCAGGCTAACAGGGATGAACGAGCAGTACTTC.